The entry below describes one TCR beta chain. No antigen is known for it. No much larger clone is present one base from it, and per-base qualities are unavailable. The data were taken from a study of T cell repertoires and HLA-DP antigens (dated by TCRdb to 2017 to 2018). For context, the study as a whole: Using HeLa cells transduced to present allogeneic HLA-DP, the study set up an in vitro model of CD4+ T cell alloreactivity. The two alloantigens modelled structurally similar versus dissimilar alloantigens, differing from self at one and ten to eleven peptide-binding groove amino acids, respectively. Of the three donors, two were male and one was female, and their ages ranged from the 18-to-29 age band up to the 60-to-69 age band. On average, 218.4 ng of DNA went in for sorted CD137+CD4+ samples, versus roughly 1.2 ug for pre-culture CD4+ samples.

The investigation overall reported the following: Average cumulative frequency of clones undetected before culture was less than 40% against one allele and approximately 51% against the other. The study was limited by having just a few donors, by relying on a non-physiological HeLa antigen-presenting system, and by using total CD4+ cells as responders. Sorted CD137+ cells showed similar clonality against both alloantigens, at around 0.39, which was much higher than the roughly 0.043 seen in pre-culture samples. The naive and memory CD4+ repertoires were not analysed as separate populations.

The immunoSEQ multiplex PCR, with forward primers for 54 TRBV segments and reverse primers for 13 TRBJ segments, was used to amplify TCRB CDR3 regions. For pre-culture CD4+ samples, sequencing was done at deep resolution with a target of approximately 200,000 T cell genomes. Sequencing of amplicons was performed on an Illumina HiSeq System, and 87 bp reads covering the CDR3 were generated. The original methods were these. PCR and sequencing errors in the reads were corrected, and alignment to IMGT reference sequences was used to define CDR3 regions. Template and unique rearrangement counts were estimated using synthetic template pools. Clonality was computed as 1 minus Pielou's evenness. The Daley-Smith estimator was used to estimate richness. Repertoire overlap was measured with Morisita's index. Clones present in cultured samples but not detected in the pre-culture repertoire of the same donor were defined as low-abundance clones. Drawn from immuneACCESS, this table holds only the in-frame rearrangements with V and J called that TCRdb kept. Clones are partly lost; checked studies trace under half to an unresolved V gene and leave the rest unexplained. That table gives V, J and clone size, and the DNA gave D and trimming. The sample table records roughly 120,000 clones; almost 95% of these occur just once. The ten largest make up over 0.25% of the sample.

The CDR3 starts with the cysteine, ends with the phenylalanine, and has 17 residues. The retained sequence is limited to the CDR3, 51 bases, with the frame set at the first base. Taken from the germline V gene (reference sequence), the CDR1 and CDR2 loops are SEHNR and FQNEAQ. V was cut back by 3 bases and J by 0 bases, leaving a gap of 15 bases between them. Untouched CD4+ T cells were isolated from Ficoll-separated PBMC by magnetic bead negative selection, reaching an average purity of 97.7%. Using magnetic beads, untouched CD4+ T cells were isolated from Ficoll-separated PBMC at around 98% purity, with only negligible CD8+ contamination. Peripheral blood mononuclear cells came from the buffy coats of three healthy blood donors. CMV seronegative status was shared by all three donors. The DNeasy Blood & Tissue Kit was used for extraction of genomic DNA. For each subject, genomic DNA from sorted CD137+CD4+ cells and from pre-culture CD4+ baseline samples underwent TCRB sequencing.

The origin of this receptor is a woman aged 18-29 years in good health and CMV-seronegative. The sequenced sample consisted of CD4+ T cells from PBMCs. The sequence joins TRBV7-9 to TRBJ1-5, with the D gene call left open. The DNA is TGTGCCAGCAGCTTCGGAACCCTAGGGCATAGCAATCAGCCCCAGCATTTT. Translated, this gives CASSFGTLGHSNQPQHF.